This TCR beta chain was recovered during a study of response to subunit inactivated influenza vaccine. TCRdb reprocessed the RT-PCR reads via MiXCR and lists one record per CDR3 protein. The table records 700,000 to 900,000 distinct CDR3 sequences, 21% of them present only once. A word on this clonotype: Its antigen is unidentified.

Trimming took 3 bases from V and 3 from J, leaving 22 bases between them. Germline assignment: CDR1 SGHKS and CDR2 YYEKEE (reference sequence). The CDR3 length is 18 residues. Broader study findings: That few new T cells are recruited by each seasonal influenza vaccination was the authors' suggestion.

The TCR comes from a man between 45 and 60 years old who received an inactivated influenza vaccine. Sample: PBMCs from blood, taken less than 6 days after vaccination. V and J are TRBV5-5 and TRBJ2-1; either TRBD1 or TRBD2 may fit D (6 bases each). The CDR3 nucleotides are TGTGCCAGCAGCTCTGAAGGGGGGTCGGCGCTCCTCTACAATGAGCAGTTCTTC. Protein sequence: CASSSEGGSALLYNEQFF.